The 21 T cell receptor beta chains below come from one sample, sequenced in a study of cytomegalovirus exposure and HLA in healthy donors. PCR employed 60 Vbeta and 13 Jbeta primers. Some clones are missing from TCRdb's copy, which holds only in-frame ones; the method was immunoSEQ multiplex PCR. This sample has approximately 140,000 clones, with approximately 80% found just once. Specimen: PBMCs. These receptors all stem from a woman aged 18 to 35 in good health and CMV-seronegative.

The chain has TRBV30 and TRBJ2-7, with TRBD1 identical over 9 bases. J lost 7 bases, V lost 4 bases, and 11 bases had no gene match. The CDR3 covers 14 residues. CDR1 GTSNPN and CDR2 SVGIG come from the germline V gene (reference sequence). The CDR3 is CAWTLGTGNGEQYF. CDR3 bases: TGTGCCTGGACCCTCGGGACAGGGAATGGTGAGCAGTACTTC.

The V call is TRBV5-4, the J call TRBJ1-2; D is uncertain. Trimming took off 7 bases at V and 0 bases at J, with 10 bases between the two ends. Germline V CDR1 and CDR2: SGHNT, YYREEE (reference sequence). The CDR3 has 13 residues. CDR3 residues: CASSESPNYGYTF. As DNA, the CDR3 is TGTGCCAGCTCGGAGAGTCCTAACTATGGCTACACCTTC. Based on the CDR3 plus reference TRBV5-4 and TRBJ1-2, the full variable domain is ETGVTQSPTHLIKTRGQQVTLRCSSQSGHNTVSWYQQALGQGPQFIFQYYREEENGRGNFPPRFSGLQFPNYSSELNVNALELDDSALYLCASSESPNYGYTFGSGTRLTVV.

This clone was detected a few times. CDR3 coding DNA: TGCAGCGTTGAAGCGCAGGGGAAATTGAACACTGAAGCTTTCTTT. This gives the protein CSVEAQGKLNTEAFF. The gene calls are TRBV29-1 and TRBJ1-1, with D tentatively TRBD1 (6 bases). Germline CDR1 SQVTM, CDR2 ANQGSEA. The CDR3 runs 15 residues. V was shortened by 1 base and J by 0 bases, with 12 bases between the two germline ends. The full variable domain, completed using reference TRBV29-1 and TRBJ1-1, is SAVISQKPSRDICQRGTSLTIQCQVDSQVTMMFWYRQQPGQSLTLIATANQGSEATYESGFVIDKFPISRPNLTFSTLTVSNMSPEDSSIYLCSVEAQGKLNTEAFFGQGTRLTVV.

J is TRBJ1-1 and V is TRBV27, with 7 bases lining up with TRBD1. Trimming cost V 5 bases and J 6 bases; bases outside gene matches: 15. The germline CDR1 and CDR2 sequences are MNHEY and SMNVEV (reference sequence). This CDR3 has 16 residues. CDR3 nucleotide sequence: TGTGCCAGCAGTCCCGACCTGACAGGGCCCGGCGCTGAAGCTTTCTTT. This gives the protein CASSPDLTGPGAEAFF.

This chain joins TRBV11-2 and TRBJ2-2; 9 bases align to TRBD2. This CDR3 has 17 amino acids. Germline CDR1 SGHAT, CDR2 FQNNGV. V shed 1 base and J 5 bases; nucleotides not matched to a gene: 8. CDR3 in amino acids: CASSLVGSGGRTGELFF. Written as DNA, the CDR3 is TGTGCCAGCAGCTTAGTAGGAAGCGGGGGGAGGACCGGGGAGCTGTTTTTT.

The chain combines TRBV7-8 with TRBJ1-3; the D gene is possibly TRBD1 (6 bases). The CDR3 has 15 residues. V lost 5 bases to trimming and J lost 0 bases, with 11 bases between them. Germline V CDR1 and CDR2: SGHVS, FQNEAQ. The CDR3 region is CASSPQGISGNTIYF. CDR3 nucleotides: TGTGCCAGCAGCCCGCAGGGGATCTCTGGAAACACCATATATTTT.

The chain employs TRBV5-8 and TRBJ1-5, with 7 bases that match TRBD1. The germline V gene has CDR1 SGHTS and CDR2 YDEGEE. J lost 7 bases, V lost 4 bases, and 14 bases had no gene match. This CDR3 spans 16 amino acids. Here the CDR3 DNA reads TGTGCCAGCAGCAACCCCCCGACAGGGTTGGAACAGCCCCAGCATTTT. Translation gives CASSNPPTGLEQPQHF.

Here the CDR3 DNA reads TGTGCCTGGAGTACCTCGAGGGAGCGGGCGTGGGAAGAGACCCAGTACTTC. Translating gives CAWSTSRERAWEETQYF. This chain joins TRBV30 and TRBJ2-5; D might be TRBD2 (6 bases). The CDR3 has 17 residues. The germline V gene encodes CDR1 GTSNPN and CDR2 SVGIG (reference sequence). The V and J ends lost 2 bases and 3 bases respectively, with 22 bases between them.

The chain links TRBV5-1 to TRBJ2-5; D gene uncertain. The germline gives CDR1 SGHRS, CDR2 YFSETQ. The CDR3 is 13 amino acids. V lost 0 bases, J lost 3 bases, and 6 bases lay in between. Written as DNA, the CDR3 is TGCGCCAGCAGCTTGGTCATTGAAGAGACCCAGTACTTC. Residues: CASSLVIEETQYF.

This rearrangement joins TRBV19 to TRBJ2-7; the match to TRBD1 covers 10 bases. Germline lookup yields CDR1 LNHDA and CDR2 SQIVND (reference sequence). The CDR3 covers 15 residues. The J segment lost 3 bases and the V segment lost 5 bases, leaving 7 bases of the junction unmatched. Here the CDR3 DNA reads TGTGCCAGTAGTGCCGGACAGGGGGGGCTCTACGAGCAGTACTTC. It specifies CASSAGQGGLYEQYF.

The genes are TRBV5-4 and TRBJ2-3; the match to TRBD1 covers 8 bases. The junction had 14 bases not matched to a gene; V was cut back by 5 bases and J by 6 bases. Per germline, CDR1 SGHNT and CDR2 YYREEE (reference sequence). This CDR3 is built from 16 residues. The CDR3 sequence: CASRSLPGQVTDTQYF. In DNA form, the CDR3 reads TGTGCCAGCAGGTCCCTCCCGGGACAGGTCACGGATACGCAGTATTTT.

The gene calls are TRBV27 and TRBJ2-2, with TRBD2 identical over 7 bases. The trim removed 5 bases at V and 1 base at J, leaving 22 bases unmatched. This CDR3 has 21 residues. Germline loops: CDR1 MNHEY, CDR2 SMNVEV (reference sequence). The CDR3 DNA follows: TGTGCCAGCAGTCACCATAACGCGCCACTTGGAAGCGGGATGAACACCGGGGAGCTGTTTTTT. Protein: CASSHHNAPLGSGMNTGELFF.

The rearrangement links TRBV14 to TRBJ1-1; 8 nucleotides line up with TRBD1. This CDR3 comprises 18 residues. Germline V gene sequence: CDR1 SGHDN, CDR2 FVKESK. Trimming cost V 1 base and J 5 bases; bases outside gene matches: 15. In DNA, the CDR3 is TGTGCCAGCAGCCAAGTATTTGGCCAGGGGGCATTGAGAACTGAAGCTTTCTTT. Translated: CASSQVFGQGALRTEAFF.

The CDR3 here is CSVIYTQTGWGTEAFF. CDR3 bases: TGCAGCGTTATATACACCCAAACAGGGTGGGGGACTGAAGCTTTCTTT. This chain joins TRBV29-1 and TRBJ1-1; maybe TRBD1 (6 bases). The CDR3 consists of 16 residues. With 5 bases removed from V and 5 bases from J, the gap between germline ends came to 24 bases. Germline loops: CDR1 SQVTM, CDR2 ANQGSEA.

This chain connects TRBV5-6 to TRBJ1-4; perhaps TRBD1 as D (5 bases). V dropped 4 bases and J dropped 5 bases, with 12 bases sitting between them. CDR1 is SGHDT and CDR2 is YYEEEE in the germline V gene. The CDR3 is made up of 14 amino acids. CDR3 sequence: CASSPGGGNEKLFF. The CDR3 DNA reads TGTGCCAGCAGCCCTGGGGGGGGGAATGAAAAACTGTTTTTT.

CDR3 sequence (DNA): TGTGCCAGCAGCTTAGATCGGAGAGTTGCCGGGGAGCTGTTTTTT. It is translated as CASSLDRRVAGELFF. The chain combines TRBV7-9 with TRBJ2-2, with D hard to call. Germline V gene data show CDR1 as SEHNR and CDR2 as FQNEAQ (reference sequence). Trimming took off 1 base at V and 6 bases at J, with 12 bases between the two ends. The CDR3 is 15 residues long.

V and J are TRBV2 and TRBJ2-3; 13 nucleotides line up with TRBD2. Germline-derived CDR1 and CDR2 are SNHLY and FYNNEI. This CDR3 has 15 amino acids. V gave up 5 bases and J gave up 7 bases; unmatched junction bases: 6. The CDR3 is CASSWTSGRGYTQYF. For the CDR3, the DNA is TGTGCCAGCAGTTGGACTAGCGGGAGAGGATATACGCAGTATTTT.

The V call is TRBV19, the J call TRBJ2-5, with TRBD1 matching over 10 bases. The J call may not be correct, given that the DNA end is closer to TRBJ2-7. This CDR3 spans 15 amino acids. Looked up from germline, CDR1 is LNHDA and CDR2 is SQIVND (reference sequence). The CDR3 sequence: CASSFAGQGKGEQYF. The CDR3 coding sequence is TGTGCCAGTAGTTTCGCGGGACAGGGGAAGGGCGAGCAGTACTTC.

The chain has TRBV14 and TRBJ2-5; no reliable D call. Between the trimmed V and J ends, which lost 2 bases and 4 bases, there was a span of 8 bases. The CDR3 has 13 residues. CDR1 is SGHDN and CDR2 is FVKESK in the germline V gene. The CDR3 spells CASSQLSRETQYF. CDR3 coding DNA: TGTGCCAGCAGCCAACTTAGCCGAGAGACCCAGTACTTC.

This clone was recorded a few times. Mismatch with germline at one junction end may stem from a read error. The V and J genes are TRBV19 and TRBJ2-3, with a possible D match to TRBD1 (6 bases). The germline V gene encodes CDR1 LNHDA and CDR2 SQIVND (reference sequence). The CDR3 is 14 residues long. The CDR3 DNA reads as TGTGCCAGTAGTGTAGACAGGAGCACAGATACGCAGTATTTT. Its translation: CASSVDRSTDTQYF.

A note on this clone: A junction end diverges from the germline sequence, so it may reflect a read error. The gene calls are TRBV6-1 and TRBJ2-7; TRBD1 aligns across 10 bases. CDR3 size: 14 residues. The germline V gene has CDR1 MNHNS and CDR2 SASEGT. CDR3 region: CDSSGQGGPYEQYF. The CDR3 DNA is TGTGACAGCAGCGGACAGGGGGGACCCTACGAGCAGTACTTC.